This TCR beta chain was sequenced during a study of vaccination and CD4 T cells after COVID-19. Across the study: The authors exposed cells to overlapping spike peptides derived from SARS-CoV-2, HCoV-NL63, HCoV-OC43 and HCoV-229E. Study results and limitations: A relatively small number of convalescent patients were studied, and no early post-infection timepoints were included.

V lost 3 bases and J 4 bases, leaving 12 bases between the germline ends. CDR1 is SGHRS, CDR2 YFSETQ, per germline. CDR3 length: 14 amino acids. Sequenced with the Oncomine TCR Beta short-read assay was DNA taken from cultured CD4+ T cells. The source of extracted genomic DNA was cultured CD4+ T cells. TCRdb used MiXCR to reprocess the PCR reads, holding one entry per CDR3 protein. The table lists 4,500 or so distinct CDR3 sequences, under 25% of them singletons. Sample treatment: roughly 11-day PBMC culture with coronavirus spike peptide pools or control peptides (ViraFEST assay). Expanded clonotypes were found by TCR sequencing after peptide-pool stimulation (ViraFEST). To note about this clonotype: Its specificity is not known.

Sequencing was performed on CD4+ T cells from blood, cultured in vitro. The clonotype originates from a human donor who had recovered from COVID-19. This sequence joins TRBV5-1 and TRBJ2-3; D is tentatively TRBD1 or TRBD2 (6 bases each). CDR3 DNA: TGCGCCAGCAGCTCTACGGGGGCGGCAGATACGCAGTATTTT. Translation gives CASSSTGAADTQYF.